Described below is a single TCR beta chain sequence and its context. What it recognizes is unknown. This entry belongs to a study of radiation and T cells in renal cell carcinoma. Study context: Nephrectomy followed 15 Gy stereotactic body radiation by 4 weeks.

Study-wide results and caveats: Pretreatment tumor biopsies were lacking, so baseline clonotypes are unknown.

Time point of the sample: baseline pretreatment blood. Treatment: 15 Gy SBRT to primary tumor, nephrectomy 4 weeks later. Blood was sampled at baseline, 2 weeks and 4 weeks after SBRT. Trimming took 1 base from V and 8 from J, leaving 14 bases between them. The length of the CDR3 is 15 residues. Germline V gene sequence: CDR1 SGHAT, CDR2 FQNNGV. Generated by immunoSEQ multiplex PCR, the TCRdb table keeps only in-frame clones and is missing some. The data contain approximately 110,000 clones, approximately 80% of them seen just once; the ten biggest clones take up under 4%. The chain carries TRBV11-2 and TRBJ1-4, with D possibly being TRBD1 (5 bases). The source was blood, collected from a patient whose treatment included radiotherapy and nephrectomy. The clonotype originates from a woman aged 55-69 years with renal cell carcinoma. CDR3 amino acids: CASSLVGGVGEKLFF. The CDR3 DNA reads TGTGCCAGCAGCTTAGTCGGGGGAGTCGGGGAAAAACTGTTTTTT.